These T cell receptor beta chains were read from a single sample in a study of Ad26.COV2.S vaccination and SARS-CoV-2 variants. Assay used: immunoSEQ multiplex PCR; TCRdb lists only in-frame clones, some missing. The sample has 200,000 to 300,000 clones, roughly 85% seen once. The sample consisted of peripheral blood, taken in a trial of Ad26.COV2.S vaccine versus placebo. Source of these receptors: a person between 18 and 59 years old who received the Ad26.COV2.S COVID-19 vaccine or a placebo. Each CDR3 is given with its conserved first and last residue. A D gene is named only where the DNA matches it firmly. Not all rows give a size; the values are once, few, many and, for expanded clones, a class.

j_call d_call clone_size v_call cdr3_nt cdr3_aa
TRBJ1-1 . . TRBV11-3 TGTGCCAGCAGCCTGGGACGGGGGAACACTGAAGCTTTCTTT CASSLGRGNTEAFF
TRBJ2-1 TRBD1 . TRBV7-2 TGTGCCAGCAGCCTAGCACACCGGGACAGGGTAACGAATGAGCAGTTCTTC CASSLAHRDRVTNEQFF
TRBJ2-7 . . TRBV5-1 TGCGCCAGCAGGCTCGGGGGATACGAGCAGTACTTC CASRLGGYEQYF
TRBJ2-7 . . TRBV4-3 TGCGCCAGCAGCCAAGATTGGGGGGGCAGGAACGAGCAGTACTTC CASSQDWGGRNEQYF
TRBJ1-3 . once TRBV23-1 TGCGCCAGCAATCTTGCTGCAGGGGCGGGTGCTGGAAACACCATATATTTT CASNLAAGAGAGNTIYF
TRBJ2-2 TRBD1 . TRBV4-3 TGCGCCAGCAGCCAGTACCGGGACAGGGGGCCCGGGGAGCTGTTTTTT CASSQYRDRGPGELFF
TRBJ2-5 . . TRBV2 TGTGCCAGCAGTGAGCACGAGACCCAGTACTTC CASSEHETQYF
TRBJ2-7 . . TRBV5-4 TGTGCCAGCAGCCCCGGGCCAGACGACGAGCAGTACTTC CASSPGPDDEQYF
TRBJ1-6 TRBD1 few TRBV10-3 TGTGCCATCAGTGGGGCCCCGGGACAGGGAGGATATAATTCACCCCTCCACTTT CAISGAPGQGGYNSPLHF
TRBJ2-2 . . TRBV7-9 TGTGCCAGCAGCTTAGGTCCAGGGTTCAACACCGGGGAGCTGTTTTTT CASSLGPGFNTGELFF
TRBJ2-2 . . TRBV5-4 TGTGCCAGCAGCTTGGGAATTACCGGGGAGCTGTTTTTT CASSLGITGELFF
TRBJ1-2 TRBD1 . TRBV6-2/TRBV6-3 TGTGCCAGCAGTTCCGGTTTGGGACAGGGGGCCCACTATGGCTACACCTTC CASSSGLGQGAHYGYTF
TRBJ1-5 . few TRBV6-2/TRBV6-3 TGTGCCAGCAGTTATGGAGGGTACTATAGCAATCAGCCCCAGCATTTT CASSYGGYYSNQPQHF
TRBJ1-1 . . TRBV7-2 TGTGCCAGCAGTGCTAGGGGGGGCACTGAAGCTTTCTTT CASSARGGTEAFF
TRBJ2-2 TRBD1 . TRBV9 TGTGCCAGCAGCGTAGGGCCAGGGGGTCGCACCGGGGAGCTGTTTTTT CASSVGPGGRTGELFF
TRBJ2-3 . . TRBV5-8 TGTGCCAGCAGCTTGAGAGGGTCGTCAGATACGCAGTATTTT CASSLRGSSDTQYF
TRBJ1-1 TRBD1 once TRBV30 TGTGCCTCCAATCGTCCGGGACAGACGATGAACACTGAAGCTTTCTTT CASNRPGQTMNTEAFF
TRBJ2-3 . . TRBV29-1 TGCAGCGTTGCCGGAGCGGTCCAAGAACTCACAGATACGCAGTATTTT CSVAGAVQELTDTQYF
TRBJ2-7 . once TRBV7-2 TGTGCCAGCAGCTTAGGCATAACAGGGAACTACGAGCAGTACTTC CASSLGITGNYEQYF
TRBJ2-1 . . TRBV11-3 TGTGCCAGCAGCTTACTAGGCTACAATGAGCAGTTCTTC CASSLLGYNEQFF
TRBJ1-1 . few TRBV4-2 TGTGCCAGCAGCCGAGCGAGCTCGAAGGACACTGAAGCTTTCTTT CASSRASSKDTEAFF
TRBJ1-2 TRBD1 . TRBV7-8 TGTGCCAGCAGCCGGGACAGATCAAGAGGTGGCTACACCTTC CASSRDRSRGGYTF
TRBJ1-1 TRBD1 . TRBV27 TGTGCCAGCAGTCCCGGGACAGGGGGCGGCACTGAAGCTTTCTTT CASSPGTGGGTEAFF
TRBJ2-7 . . TRBV19 TGTGCCAGTAGTGCCGCAGGGGGGAGCTACGAGCAGTACTTC CASSAAGGSYEQYF
TRBJ2-2 . few TRBV29-1 TGCAGCGCTCGCCTTGAAGGAGCGAATACCGGGGAGCTGTTTTTT CSARLEGANTGELFF
TRBJ2-7 . . TRBV30 TGTGCCTGGAGTGCCCTGGGACGGTCTTCCTACGAGCAGTACTTC CAWSALGRSSYEQYF
TRBJ1-1 . few TRBV6-6 TGTGCCAGCAGTTACGACACAGGACTCCATGAAGCTTTCTTT CASSYDTGLHEAFF
TRBJ1-5 . once TRBV4-2 TGTGCCAGCAGCCAAGATAGGGGCAGGGATCAGCCCCAGCATTTT CASSQDRGRDQPQHF
TRBJ1-2 . . TRBV15 TGTGCCACCAGCAGAGACGGCAATGTCGGCTACACCTTC CATSRDGNVGYTF
TRBJ1-1 . . TRBV15 TGTGCCACCAGCAGCTCCGGGCATGAAGCTTTCTTT CATSSSGHEAFF
TRBJ2-2 . . TRBV4-1 TGCGCCAGCAGCCAAGCCCGGCTAAGTAACACCGGGGAGCTGTTTTTT CASSQARLSNTGELFF
TRBJ1-6 . . TRBV7-9 TGTGCCAGCAGCTTATCGGTGTTTAGGGGTTCACCCCTCCACTTT CASSLSVFRGSPLHF
TRBJ2-5 . . TRBV19 TGTGCCAGTACCGACGGAGAGGAGACCCAGTACTTC CASTDGEETQYF
TRBJ2-3 TRBD1 . TRBV5-4 TGTGCCAGCAGCCCGGACAGGGTAAGAGATACGCAGTATTTT CASSPDRVRDTQYF
TRBJ2-1 . . TRBV6-5 TGTGCCAGCAGTTACGACGATCACAATGAGCAGTTCTTC CASSYDDHNEQFF